This TCR beta chain was retrieved from a study of T cell responses to AZD1222 COVID-19 vaccine. The method was immunoSEQ multiplex PCR; TCRdb's version includes in-frame clones alone and lacks a portion of them. The sample holds 90,000 to 110,000 clones, roughly 87% seen once. To note about this clone: Antigen: not known.

Findings and limits, study-wide: Increases in Spike-specific TCR breadth and depth were seen after two AZD1222 doses.

Sequencing was performed on peripheral blood, taken on day 0 of AZD1222 vaccination. This clonotype was sampled from an adult in good health.

CDR3 nucleotides: TGTGCCAGCAGCTTAGGTGGGGGCGCGGGGGCTGAAGCTTTCTTT. This encodes CASSLGGGAGAEAFF. This rearrangement joins TRBV7-8 to TRBJ1-1; D perhaps matches TRBD1 (6 bases). The CDR3 extends over 15 amino acids. Germline-derived CDR1 and CDR2 are SGHVS and FQNEAQ. V was cut by 1 base and J by 6 bases, with 15 bases left in between.